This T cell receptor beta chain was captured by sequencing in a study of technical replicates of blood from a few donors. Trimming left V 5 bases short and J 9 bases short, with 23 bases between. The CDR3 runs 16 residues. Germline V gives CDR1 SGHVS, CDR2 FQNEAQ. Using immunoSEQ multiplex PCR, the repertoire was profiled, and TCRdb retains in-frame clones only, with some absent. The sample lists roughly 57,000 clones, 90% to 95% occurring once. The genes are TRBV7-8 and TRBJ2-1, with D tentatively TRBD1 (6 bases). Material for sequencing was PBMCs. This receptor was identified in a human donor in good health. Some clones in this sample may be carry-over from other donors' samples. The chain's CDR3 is CASSPADHQGFGEQFF. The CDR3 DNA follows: TGTGCCAGCAGCCCAGCGGATCATCAGGGGTTCGGTGAGCAGTTCTTC.